The 30 T cell receptor beta chains below all came from one sample that was sequenced in a study of cytomegalovirus exposure and HLA in healthy donors. Amplification used 60 Vbeta primers and 13 Jbeta primers. The repertoire was sequenced with immunoSEQ multiplex PCR; TCRdb's copy has only in-frame clones and lacks some. The sample has 150,000 to 250,000 clones, approximately 85% seen once. Input material: PBMCs. The receptor source for this set is a woman between 45 and 60 years old in good health and CMV-seronegative.

The chain combines TRBV30 with TRBJ1-6, with 12 nucleotides matching TRBD1. This CDR3 spans 14 amino acids. V lost 3 bases, J lost 9 bases, and 3 bases stayed unmatched. From germline, CDR1 is GTSNPN and CDR2 SVGIG (reference sequence). In DNA form, the CDR3 reads TGTGCCTGGAGGGGACAGGGGGCGGGTTCACCCCTCCACTTT. This encodes CAWRGQGAGSPLHF.

The chain uses TRBV5-1 and TRBJ2-5, with TRBD2 identical over 12 bases. Losses at the gene ends were 6 bases for V and 2 bases for J; bases not matched to a gene: 5. Germline lookup yields CDR1 SGHRS and CDR2 YFSETQ. This CDR3 comprises 15 residues. The chain's CDR3 is CASKLTSGGQETQYF. In nucleotides, the CDR3 is TGCGCCAGCAAACTGACTAGCGGGGGACAAGAGACCCAGTACTTC.

CDR3 nucleotide sequence: TGCGCCAGCAGCTCACATCCGAGCGGGGGCCCAGACGAGCAGTACTTC. This gives the protein CASSSHPSGGPDEQYF. V and J are TRBV5-1 and TRBJ2-7; TRBD2 matches at 8 bases. J was trimmed by 5 bases and V by 3 bases; bases with no gene match: 13. The CDR3 totals 16 residues. CDR1 SGHRS and CDR2 YFSETQ come from the germline V gene.

The V call is TRBV5-1, the J call TRBJ2-7; D is perhaps TRBD2 (7 bases). The CDR3 covers 13 residues. The ends were cut back, 7 bases at V and 2 bases at J, with 13 bases in the middle. Germline CDR1 and CDR2: SGHRS and YFSETQ. This CDR3 reads CASGKRDTYEQYF. Here the CDR3 DNA reads TGCGCCAGCGGGAAGCGGGACACCTACGAGCAGTACTTC.

The gene calls are TRBV4-2 and TRBJ1-5; 8 bases are shared with TRBD1. This CDR3 comprises 15 residues. CDR1 and CDR2 from the germline V gene are LGHNA and YNFKEQ. Trimming took 6 bases from V and 0 from J; bases not matched to a gene: 4. CDR3 in DNA: TGTGCCAGCAGTCAGGACAGGGATAGCAATCAGCCCCAGCATTTT. As protein: CASSQDRDSNQPQHF.

The CDR3 sequence: CAWSRTSGKNIQYF. The CDR3 bases are TGTGCCTGGAGCCGGACTAGCGGGAAGAACATTCAGTACTTC. The V and J genes are TRBV30 and TRBJ2-4, with 12 nucleotides matching TRBD2. The CDR3 length is 14 residues. J gave up 7 bases and V 3 bases, and 4 bases lay outside the gene matches. In germline, CDR1 is GTSNPN, CDR2 SVGIG (reference sequence).

CDR3 sequence (DNA): TGTGCCAGCAGCGAAGAGACAGGGTTTCGAGGAGAGACCCAGTACTTC. Amino acid sequence: CASSEETGFRGETQYF. This rearrangement joins TRBV28 to TRBJ2-5, with 7 bases identical to TRBD1. CDR3 length: 16 residues. Looked up from germline, CDR1 is MDHEN and CDR2 is SYDVKM. V dropped 6 bases and J dropped 4; count of bases not matched to a gene: 14.

This chain connects TRBV6-5 to TRBJ2-7; TRBD2 aligns across 10 bases. CDR3 size: 15 residues. With 4 bases clipped from V and 3 bases from J, the junction kept 6 bases outside the gene matches. CDR1 and CDR2 from the germline V gene are MNHEY and SVGAGI. CDR3 sequence reads: CASSSRRTSGYEQYF. CDR3 nucleotide sequence: TGTGCCAGCAGTTCCCGGCGGACTAGCGGCTACGAGCAGTACTTC.

This clone appeared once. V usage is TRBV7-9 and J usage is TRBJ2-5; TRBD2 matches 7 bases. Germline V gene data show CDR1 as SEHNR and CDR2 as FQNEAQ (reference sequence). Trimming at V came to 5 bases and at J to 5 bases, leaving 8 bases not matched to a gene. This CDR3 has 14 amino acids. The CDR3 here is CASSRRGEGETQYF. CDR3 coding DNA: TGTGCCAGCAGCCGACGGGGGGAGGGGGAGACCCAGTACTTC.

The CDR3: CASSLARTSTDTQYF. CDR3 nucleotide sequence: TGTGCCAGCAGCTTAGCCCGGACTAGCACAGATACGCAGTATTTT. The chain is built from TRBV7-9 and TRBJ2-3; maybe TRBD2 (5 bases). V dropped 0 bases and J dropped 0 bases, with 7 bases sitting between them. This CDR3 has 15 amino acids. Germline V gene sequence: CDR1 SEHNR, CDR2 FQNEAQ (reference sequence). Together with reference TRBV7-9 and TRBJ2-3, the CDR3 gives the full variable domain: DTGVSQNPRHKITKRGQNVTFRCDPISEHNRLYWYRQTLGQGPEFLTYFQNEAQLEKSRLLSDRFSAERPKGSFSTLEIQRTEQGDSAMYLCASSLARTSTDTQYFGPGTRLTVL.

This clone came up once. This sequence joins TRBV19 and TRBJ1-1; TRBD1 matches at 9 bases. The V segment lost 4 bases and the J segment 6 bases; nucleotides outside the gene matches: 9. The CDR3 covers 15 residues. Germline CDR1 reads LNHDA; CDR2 reads SQIVND (reference sequence). The CDR3, as DNA: TGTGCCAGTAGTAAAGACAGGGGGTTGAGCGCTGAAGCTTTCTTT. It is translated as CASSKDRGLSAEAFF.

The count of this clone is one. This chain uses TRBV5-6 with TRBJ2-7, with a weak D call TRBD1 (6 bases). V lost 6 bases, J lost 1 base, and 14 bases lay in between. Per germline, CDR1 SGHDT and CDR2 YYEEEE. CDR3 length equals 14 residues. CDR3 protein: CASNRAGTSYEQYF. CDR3 in DNA: TGTGCCAGCAACCGAGCCGGGACATCCTACGAGCAGTACTTC. Full variable domain (rest looked up from reference TRBV5-6 and TRBJ2-7): DAGVTQSPTHLIKTRGQQVTLRCSPKSGHDTVSWYQQALGQGPQFIFQYYEEEERQRGNFPDRFSGHQFPNYSSELNVNALLLGDSALYLCASNRAGTSYEQYFGPGTRLTVT.

The chain is built from TRBV19 and TRBJ2-1, with a tentative D call TRBD2 (6 bases). Germline V gene lookup returns CDR1 LNHDA and CDR2 SQIVND (reference sequence). This CDR3 contains 14 residues. Between the trimmed V and J ends, which lost 6 bases and 0 bases, there was a span of 9 bases. DNA for the CDR3: TGTGCCAGTAGCATCGGGGGCTCCTACAATGAGCAGTTCTTC. As protein: CASSIGGSYNEQFF.

In its sample, this clone was seen once. The chain employs TRBV5-4 and TRBJ1-5; a possible D gene is TRBD1 (5 bases). The CDR3 covers 15 residues. The germline CDR1 and CDR2 sequences are SGHNT and YYREEE (reference sequence). Trimming pared 2 bases from V and 4 bases from J, leaving 13 bases between. The CDR3 coding sequence is TGTGCCAGCAGCTTCGGAGGGCCAGGGAATCAGCCCCAGCATTTT. This sequence encodes CASSFGGPGNQPQHF.

This clone was counted a few times. V is TRBV5-1 and J is TRBJ2-3; 11 bases agree with TRBD2. CDR1 and CDR2 from the germline V gene are SGHRS and YFSETQ. CDR3 length: 15 residues. Trimming took 2 bases from V and 3 from J; bases not matched to a gene: 2. Written as DNA, the CDR3 is TGCGCCAGCAGCTTACTAGCGGGAGTTACAGATACGCAGTATTTT. It translates to CASSLLAGVTDTQYF.

This clone has only a few counts. This chain links TRBV5-4 with TRBJ2-1; D perhaps matches TRBD1 (5 bases). Germline CDR1 SGHNT, CDR2 YYREEE (reference sequence). The ends were cut back, 3 bases at V and 10 bases at J, with 20 bases in the middle. The CDR3 sequence is 15 residues long. The CDR3 region has the DNA TGTGCCAGCAGCTCTTTAGGGGCCAAGATGATGGAGCAGTTCTTC. It codes for CASSSLGAKMMEQFF.

With respect to this clone: This specimen includes other DNA sequences encoding the same CDR3. This chain joins TRBV6-1 and TRBJ2-7, with D possibly being TRBD1 (6 bases). This CDR3 contains 15 residues. Germline V lookup: CDR1 MNHNS, CDR2 SASEGT. Trimming pared 0 bases from V and 2 bases from J, leaving 11 bases between. The CDR3 sequence: CASSEADSATYEQYF. CDR3 sequence (DNA): TGTGCCAGCAGTGAAGCGGACAGTGCCACCTACGAGCAGTACTTC.

V and J are TRBV10-3 and TRBJ1-5, with TRBD1 as a possible D gene (5 bases). Between the trimmed V and J ends, which lost 11 bases and 0 bases, there was a span of 26 bases. Germline CDR1 and CDR2: ENHRY and SYGVKD. This CDR3 spans 18 amino acids. CDR3 in DNA: TGTGCCCCAACGGGTGGAAGTCAGGGCCCTTATAGCAATCAGCCCCAGCATTTT. This codes for CAPTGGSQGPYSNQPQHF.

The V and J genes are TRBV15 and TRBJ1-1, with a tentative D call TRBD1 (5 bases). In germline, CDR1 is LNHNV, CDR2 YYDKDF (reference sequence). The ends were cut back, 5 bases at V and 5 bases at J, with 15 bases in the middle. The CDR3 runs 14 residues. Written as DNA, the CDR3 is TGTGCCACCAGCCCAGAGGGTGGGGGGACTGAAGCTTTCTTT. Protein sequence: CATSPEGGGTEAFF. The full variable domain, rest sourced from reference TRBV15 and TRBJ1-1, is DAMVIQNPRYQVTQFGKPVTLSCSQTLNHNVMYWYQQKSSQAPKLLFHYYDKDFNNEADTPDNFQSRRPNTSFCFLDIRSPGLGDTAMYLCATSPEGGGTEAFFGQGTRLTVV.

This clone has more than one count but fewer than ten. The chain recombines TRBV5-4 with TRBJ2-3; tentatively, D is TRBD1 (6 bases). The CDR3 is 18 amino acids. V was pared by 5 bases and J by 0 bases, with 22 bases between. Germline V CDR1 and CDR2: SGHNT, YYREEE (reference sequence). The CDR3 here is CASRGGGIGTHSTDTQYF. In DNA, the CDR3 is TGTGCCAGCAGGGGTGGGGGAATCGGGACACATAGCACAGATACGCAGTATTTT.

In the case of this clone: This sample includes further DNA sequences coding for the same CDR3. CDR3 DNA: TGTGCCAGCAGTGCCCAGGGGGGCACTGAAGCTTTCTTT. Translation gives CASSAQGGTEAFF. V is TRBV6-4 and J is TRBJ1-1, with 7 bases that match TRBD1. With 4 bases clipped from V and 4 bases from J, the junction kept 3 bases outside the gene matches. CDR3 size: 13 residues. Germline CDR1 and CDR2: MRHNA and SNTAGT.

The chain has TRBV7-2 and TRBJ1-2; D perhaps matches TRBD1 (5 bases). Germline lookup yields CDR1 SGHTA and CDR2 FQGNSA. V dropped 4 bases and J dropped 5 bases, with 14 bases sitting between them. The length of the CDR3 is 14 residues. CDR3 in DNA: TGTGCCAGCAGCTGGGGGGGGGTGGGGTATGGCTACACCTTC. Translated: CASSWGGVGYGYTF.

The V gene is TRBV28, the J gene TRBJ1-2, with TRBD1 as a possible D gene (6 bases). There are 16 residues in the CDR3. CDR1 is MDHEN, CDR2 SYDVKM, per germline. Trimming stripped 3 bases from V and 3 bases from J, with 17 bases between. This CDR3 reads CASSLGGAGSDYGYTF. For the CDR3, the DNA is TGTGCCAGCAGTTTGGGGGGGGCAGGGTCTGACTATGGCTACACCTTC.

J is TRBJ2-4 and V is TRBV7-9; tentative D call: TRBD1 (6 bases). The length of the CDR3 is 16 residues. The germline V and J ends were trimmed by 8 bases and 1 base, with 18 bases remaining between them. CDR1 and CDR2 (germline): SEHNR, FQNEAQ (reference sequence). The CDR3 DNA reads TGTGCCAGCGTCGGTAGTCCTAGGGGGGCCAAAAACATTCAGTACTTC. Translated: CASVGSPRGAKNIQYF.

This clone was detected a few times. The chain has TRBV4-1 and TRBJ2-2; 7 bases fit TRBD1. V lost 4 bases to trimming and J lost 0 bases; unmatched junction nucleotides: 8. CDR3 size: 17 residues. Germline CDR1 and CDR2: MGHRA and YSYEKL. This CDR3 is CASSPPLDRTNTGELFF. Written as DNA, the CDR3 is TGCGCCAGCAGCCCGCCCCTGGACAGGACGAACACCGGGGAGCTGTTTTTT.

V usage is TRBV5-1 and J usage is TRBJ1-2; D is undetermined. V gave up 2 bases and J gave up 7 bases, with 15 bases separating them. This CDR3 has 14 residues. Germline CDR1 reads SGHRS; CDR2 reads YFSETQ. The CDR3 loop is CASSFASGSRGYTF. CDR3 bases: TGCGCCAGCAGCTTTGCGTCGGGTTCTCGTGGCTACACCTTC.

The count of this clone is one. The CDR3, as DNA: TGCGCCAGCAGCTTGCTCTCCGGGAGTAAAACAAATGAGCAGTTCTTC. Translating gives CASSLLSGSKTNEQFF. The chain joins TRBV5-1 to TRBJ2-1, with D possibly being TRBD2 (6 bases). V was pared by 1 base and J by 7 bases, with 18 bases between. The CDR3 totals 16 residues. From germline, CDR1 is SGHRS and CDR2 YFSETQ.

J is TRBJ2-1 and V is TRBV6-1; possible D gene TRBD1, 5 bases. V was pared by 5 bases and J by 9 bases, with 14 bases between. CDR3 size: 13 residues. Germline assignment: CDR1 MNHNS and CDR2 SASEGT. The DNA for the CDR3 is TGTGCCAGCAGTCTAAGGGGTCGGATTGAGCAGTTCTTC. It specifies CASSLRGRIEQFF.

The DNA for the CDR3 is TGTGCCAGCAGCCCTCCCTACCGGGACAGAAGACAAGAGACCCAGTACTTC. Translated, it gives CASSPPYRDRRQETQYF. The chain is built from TRBV7-9 and TRBJ2-5; 7 positions agree with TRBD1. Germline CDR1 is SEHNR and CDR2 is FQNEAQ (reference sequence). The ends lost 5 bases at V and 2 bases at J; junction bases unmatched: 14. The CDR3 totals 17 residues.

The CDR3 DNA is TGTGCCAGCAGCTCGAGGACAGGGGGCAATGAGGCAGATACGCAGTATTTT. Translated: CASSSRTGGNEADTQYF. The rearrangement uses TRBV5-4 and TRBJ2-3; 11 bases are shared with TRBD1. V gave up 3 bases and J gave up 4 bases; unmatched junction bases: 10. Looked up from germline, CDR1 is SGHNT and CDR2 is YYREEE (reference sequence). The CDR3 runs 17 residues.